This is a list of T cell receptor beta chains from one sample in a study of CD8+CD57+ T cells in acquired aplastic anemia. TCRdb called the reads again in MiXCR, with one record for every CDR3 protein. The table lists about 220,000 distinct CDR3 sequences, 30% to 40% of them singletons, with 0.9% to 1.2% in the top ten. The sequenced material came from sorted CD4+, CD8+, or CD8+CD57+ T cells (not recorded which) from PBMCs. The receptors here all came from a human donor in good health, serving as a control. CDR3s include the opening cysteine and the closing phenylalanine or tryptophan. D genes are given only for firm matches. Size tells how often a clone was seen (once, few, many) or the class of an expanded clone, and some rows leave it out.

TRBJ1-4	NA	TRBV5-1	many	CASSLEGFEKLFF	TGCGCCAGCTCCCTCGAGGGTTTCGAAAAACTGTTTTTT
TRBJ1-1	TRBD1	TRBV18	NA	CASSIDRELTEAFF	TGTGCCAGCTCGATTGACAGGGAACTCACTGAAGCTTTCTTT
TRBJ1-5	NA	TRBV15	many	CATSRDGSSNQPQHF	TGTGCCACCAGCAGAGATGGGTCTAGCAATCAGCCCCAGCATTTT
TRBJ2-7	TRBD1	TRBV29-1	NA	CSVAEGTGLGEQYF	TGCAGCGTTGCCGAAGGGACAGGGTTAGGCGAGCAGTACTTC
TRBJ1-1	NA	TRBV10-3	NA	CAIRPTGNTEAFF	TGTGCCATCAGACCTACAGGGAACACTGAAGCTTTCTTT
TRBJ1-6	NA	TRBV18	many	CASSLRDAALHF	TGTGCCAGCTCACTGAGGGACGCGGCCCTCCACTTT
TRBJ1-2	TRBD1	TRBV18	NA	CASSPPVRGNYGYTF	TGTGCCAGCTCACCACCGGTCAGGGGGAACTATGGCTACACCTTC
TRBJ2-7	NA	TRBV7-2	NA	CASSQGTMSYEQYF	TGTGCCAGCAGCCAAGGCACGATGTCCTACGAGCAGTACTTC
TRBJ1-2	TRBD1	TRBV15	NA	CATSSPMTGNYGYTF	TGTGCCACCAGCAGCCCTATGACAGGGAACTATGGCTACACCTTC
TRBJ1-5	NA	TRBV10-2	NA	CASSEGTGGNQPQHF	TGCGCCAGCAGCGAAGGGACTGGTGGCAATCAGCCCCAGCATTTT
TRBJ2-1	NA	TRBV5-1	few	CASSSRLGQGTSYNEQFF	TGCGCCAGCAGCTCACGTCTCGGGCAGGGGACCTCCTACAATGAGCAGTTCTTC
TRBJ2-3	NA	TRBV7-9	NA	CASSQVSPTDTQYF	TGTGCCAGCAGCCAAGTGTCGCCCACAGATACGCAGTATTTT
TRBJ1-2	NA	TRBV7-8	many	CASSPRREGLGGYTF	TGTGCCAGCAGCCCCCGTCGGGAGGGTCTGGGCGGCTACACCTTC
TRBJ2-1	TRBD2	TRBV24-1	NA	CATSDRGSGSNEQFF	TGTGCCACCAGTGATCGCGGGAGTGGAAGCAATGAGCAGTTCTTC
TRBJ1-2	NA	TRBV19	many	CASTQDSLQPFGYGYTF	TGTGCCAGTACCCAGGACAGTCTCCAGCCCTTTGGGTATGGCTACACCTTC
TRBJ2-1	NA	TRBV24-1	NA	CATSDFSTPGPLNNEQFF	TGTGCCACCAGTGATTTTTCCACCCCGGGCCCCCTGAACAATGAGCAGTTCTTC
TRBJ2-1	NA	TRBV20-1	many	CSARDGWVEYNEQFF	TGCAGTGCTAGAGATGGATGGGTTGAGTACAATGAGCAGTTCTTC
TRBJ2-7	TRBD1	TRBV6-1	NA	CASSLDGQGYDEQYF	TGTGCCAGCAGCTTAGATGGACAGGGGTACGACGAGCAGTACTTC
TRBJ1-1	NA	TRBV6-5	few	CASSSGYSNTEAFF	TGTGCCAGCAGTTCAGGGTATTCGAACACTGAAGCTTTCTTT
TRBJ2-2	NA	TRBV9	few	CASSVRAEVTTGELFF	TGTGCCAGCAGCGTCCGTGCTGAGGTTACCACCGGGGAGCTGTTTTTT
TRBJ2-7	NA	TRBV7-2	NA	CASSQSWAGIYEQYF	TGTGCCAGCAGCCAATCTTGGGCAGGCATATACGAGCAGTACTTC
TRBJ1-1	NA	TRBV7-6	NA	CASSLAVWQRNTEAFF	TGTGCCAGCAGCTTAGCGGTATGGCAGCGGAACACTGAAGCTTTCTTT
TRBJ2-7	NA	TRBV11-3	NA	CASSLDHILVQYF	TGTGCCAGCAGCTTAGATCATATATTGGTGCAGTACTTC
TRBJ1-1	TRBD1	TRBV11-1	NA	CASSTSTGPLPRAFF	TGTGCCAGCAGCACTTCGACAGGGCCCCTTCCGCGGGCTTTCTTT
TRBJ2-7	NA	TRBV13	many	CASSRLSYEQYF	TGTGCCAGCAGCCGACTCTCCTACGAGCAGTACTTC
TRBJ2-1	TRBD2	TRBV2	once	CASGWTSGGNEQFF	TGTGCCAGCGGATGGACTAGCGGGGGCAACGAGCAGTTCTTC
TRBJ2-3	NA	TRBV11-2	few	CASSFGGRIVSDTQYF	TGTGCCAGCAGCTTCGGGGGCCGTATCGTTTCGGATACGCAGTATTTT
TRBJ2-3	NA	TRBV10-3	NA	CAIRQDGADTQYF	TGTGCCATCCGGCAGGATGGTGCAGATACGCAGTATTTT
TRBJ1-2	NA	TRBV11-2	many	CASSLDGGGSNYGYTF	TGTGCCAGCAGCTTAGATGGGGGAGGGTCCAACTATGGCTACACCTTC
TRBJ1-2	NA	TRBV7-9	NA	CASSSGTVYGYTF	TGTGCCAGCAGCTCGGGGACGGTCTATGGCTACACCTTC
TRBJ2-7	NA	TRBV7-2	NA	CASSLVPIQGTEQYF	TGTGCCAGCAGCTTAGTTCCCATACAAGGGACCGAGCAGTACTTC
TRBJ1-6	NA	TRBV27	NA	CASRTGGNNSPLHF	TGTGCCAGCAGGACAGGAGGGAATAATTCACCCCTCCACTTT
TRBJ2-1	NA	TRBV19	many	CASSTIGAMSWQFF	TGTGCCAGTAGTACTATTGGGGCAATGTCGTGGCAGTTCTTC
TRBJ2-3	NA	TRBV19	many	CASSIVLGRTDTQYF	TGTGCCAGTAGTATAGTCCTGGGGAGGACAGATACGCAGTATTTT
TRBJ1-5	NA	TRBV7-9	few	CASSLYGSNQPQHF	TGTGCCAGCAGCTTATACGGAAGCAATCAGCCCCAGCATTTT
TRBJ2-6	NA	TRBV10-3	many	CAAGGGAGANVLTF	TGTGCCGCCGGAGGGGGCGCTGGGGCCAACGTCCTGACTTTC
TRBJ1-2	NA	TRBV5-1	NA	CASSETPTHCGYTF	TGCGCCAGCAGCGAAACCCCAACCCACTGTGGCTACACCTTC
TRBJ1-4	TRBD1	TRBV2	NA	CASTDRGFLNEKLFF	TGTGCCAGTACTGACAGGGGCTTTCTTAATGAAAAACTGTTTTTT
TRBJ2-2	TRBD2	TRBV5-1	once	CASSLDVAGAGTGELFF	TGCGCCAGCAGCTTGGATGTAGCGGGGGCCGGCACCGGGGAGCTGTTTTTT
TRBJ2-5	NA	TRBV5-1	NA	CASAIGGRDQETQYF	TGCGCCAGTGCAATCGGGGGCCGTGACCAAGAGACCCAGTACTTC
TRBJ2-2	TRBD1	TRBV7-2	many	CASSLWDSNTGELFF	TGTGCCAGCAGCCTGTGGGACAGTAACACCGGGGAGCTGTTTTTT
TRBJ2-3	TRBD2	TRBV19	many	CASSPPGGRAHTQYF	TGTGCCAGTAGTCCCCCGGGCGGGAGGGCTCATACGCAGTATTTT